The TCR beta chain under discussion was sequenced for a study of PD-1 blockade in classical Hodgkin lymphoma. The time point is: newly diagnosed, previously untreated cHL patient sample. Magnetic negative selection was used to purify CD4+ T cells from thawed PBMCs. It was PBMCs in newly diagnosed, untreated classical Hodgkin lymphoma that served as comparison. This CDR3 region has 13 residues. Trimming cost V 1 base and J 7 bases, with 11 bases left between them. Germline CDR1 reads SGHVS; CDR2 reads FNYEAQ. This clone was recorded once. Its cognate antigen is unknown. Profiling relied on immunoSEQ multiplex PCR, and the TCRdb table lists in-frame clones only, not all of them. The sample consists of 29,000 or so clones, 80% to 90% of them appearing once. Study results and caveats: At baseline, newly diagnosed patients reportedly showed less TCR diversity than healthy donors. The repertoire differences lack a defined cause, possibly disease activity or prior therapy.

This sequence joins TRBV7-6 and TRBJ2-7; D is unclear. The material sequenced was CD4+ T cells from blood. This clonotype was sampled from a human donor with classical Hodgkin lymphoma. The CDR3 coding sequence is TGTGCCAGCAGCTTAGAAGTCCATCGTGAGCAGTACTTC. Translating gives CASSLEVHREQYF.